This T cell receptor beta chain was observed in a study of blood T cell repertoires in COVID-19. The overall study: Donors in the United States, Italy and Spain gave samples during acute or convalescent COVID-19. T cells, B-cell-depleted T cells, or PBMCs provided the cDNA or gDNA that served as material.

Recovered Cohort 3 donors showed two negative PCRs, clearance, or symptom resolution. CDR3 size: 20 residues. Data came from immunoSEQ multiplex PCR; TCRdb stores just in-frame clones and leaves some out. The sample lists some 400,000 clones, 85% to 90% seen once, with more than 0.95% in the top ten. The sequenced sample was PBMCs or T cells enriched from blood (not recorded which). The gene calls are TRBV1 and TRBJ2-3; the listed D gene, TRBD2, was not tested against the DNA. TRBV1 is labeled a pseudogene. The origin of this receptor is a man under 40 who had recovered from COVID-19. CDR3 residues: CTSSRINPGTSGRAPDTQYF. As DNA, the CDR3 is TGCACCAGCAGCCGAATAAATCCCGGGACTAGCGGGAGGGCACCAGATACGCAGTATTTT.